This T cell receptor beta chain was profiled in a study of PD-L1 blockade in urothelial cancer. V was trimmed by 3 bases and J by 0 bases, leaving 8 bases between them. The CDR3 spans 14 residues. Germline CDR1 SGHTA, CDR2 FQGNSA. Produced via immunoSEQ multiplex PCR; TCRdb's table is partial and in-frame only. Of about 84,000 clones listed, over 80% are singletons. The chain combines TRBV7-2 with TRBJ1-1; no clear D. Here the sequenced sample was PBMCs, taken around atezolizumab (anti-PD-L1) treatment. The receptor was isolated from a man between 65 and 85 years old with urothelial cancer. This chain's CDR3 is CASSFSGLNTEAFF. As DNA, the CDR3 is TGTGCCAGCAGCTTTTCGGGTTTGAACACTGAAGCTTTCTTT.